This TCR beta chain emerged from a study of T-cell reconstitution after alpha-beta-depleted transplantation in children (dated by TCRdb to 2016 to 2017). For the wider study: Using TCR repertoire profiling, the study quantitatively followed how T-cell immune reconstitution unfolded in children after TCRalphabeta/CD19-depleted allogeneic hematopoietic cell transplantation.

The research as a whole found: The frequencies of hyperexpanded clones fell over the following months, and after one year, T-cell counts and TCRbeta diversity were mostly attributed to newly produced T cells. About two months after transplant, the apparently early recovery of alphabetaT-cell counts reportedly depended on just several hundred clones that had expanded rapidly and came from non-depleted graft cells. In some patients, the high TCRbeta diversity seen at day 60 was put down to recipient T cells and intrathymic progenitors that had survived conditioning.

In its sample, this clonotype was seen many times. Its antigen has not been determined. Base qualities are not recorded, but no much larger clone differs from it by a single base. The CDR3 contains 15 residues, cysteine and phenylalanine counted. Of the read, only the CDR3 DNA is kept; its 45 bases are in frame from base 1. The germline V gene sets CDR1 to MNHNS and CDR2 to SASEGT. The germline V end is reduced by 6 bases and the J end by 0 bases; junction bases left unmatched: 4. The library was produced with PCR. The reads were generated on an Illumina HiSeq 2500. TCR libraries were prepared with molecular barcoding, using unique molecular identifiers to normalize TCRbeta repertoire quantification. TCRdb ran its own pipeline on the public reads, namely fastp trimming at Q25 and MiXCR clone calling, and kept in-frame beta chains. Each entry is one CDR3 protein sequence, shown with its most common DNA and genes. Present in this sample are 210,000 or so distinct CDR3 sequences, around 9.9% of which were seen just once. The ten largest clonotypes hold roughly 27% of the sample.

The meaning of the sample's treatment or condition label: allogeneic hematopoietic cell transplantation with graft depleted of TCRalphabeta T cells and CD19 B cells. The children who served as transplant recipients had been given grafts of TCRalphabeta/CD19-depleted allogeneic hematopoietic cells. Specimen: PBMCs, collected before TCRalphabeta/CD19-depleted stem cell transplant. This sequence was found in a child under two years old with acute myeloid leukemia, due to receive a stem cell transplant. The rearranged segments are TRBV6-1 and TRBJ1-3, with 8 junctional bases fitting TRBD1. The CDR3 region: CASRQGVLSGNTIYF. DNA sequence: TGTGCCAGCAGACAGGGGGTTCTCTCTGGAAACACCATATATTTT.